This T cell receptor beta chain appears in the sequencing data of a study of shared clonotypes between healthy human individuals. Clones were read by immunoSEQ multiplex PCR, and TCRdb kept only the in-frame ones, dropping some. The data show roughly 2.5 million clones, around 90% seen once. The length of the CDR3 is 16 residues. Germline V gene lookup returns CDR1 SEHNR and CDR2 FQNEAQ (reference sequence). V was shortened by 5 bases and J by 1 base, with 14 bases between the two germline ends. The sample consisted of naive CD4+ T cells sorted from blood. Indicated subset: CD45RA+ positively selected. The receptor was derived from a man aged 18 to 29 in good health. This chain links TRBV7-9 with TRBJ2-2, with D uncertain. The CDR3 nucleotides are TGTGCCAGCAGCCCAAGATCGCAGAAGAACACCGGGGAGCTGTTTTTT. Translated, it gives CASSPRSQKNTGELFF.